Below are 4 T cell receptor beta chains sequenced from a single sample in a study of T cells in Graves' hyperthyroidism and ophthalmopathy. Template material for amplifying TCR beta CDR3 regions consisted of RNA transcripts. Initially, a first-round RT-PCR of the TCR CDR3 employed the HTBI primer set. In TCRdb, the multiplex PCR reads were re-called with MiXCR into one record per CDR3 protein. The sample lists 450,000 to 700,000 distinct CDR3 sequences, 40% to 55% occurring once. The sequenced sample consisted of peripheral blood or thyroid tissue (not recorded which). The receptors derive from an adult woman with Graves' disease, either hyperthyroidism or ophthalmopathy (not recorded which).

This clonotype appeared many times. V is TRBV19 and J is TRBJ2-2; TRBD2 matches at 15 bases. The trim removed 5 bases at V and 7 bases at J, leaving 8 bases unmatched. The CDR3 covers 17 residues. Per germline, CDR1 LNHDA and CDR2 SQIVND (reference sequence). The CDR3 DNA sequence: TGTGCCAGTAGTTTCGTTGGACTAGCGGGAGGGATCGGGGAGCTGTTTTTT. The encoded protein is CASSFVGLAGGIGELFF.

The chain has TRBV11-2 and TRBJ2-7; D is unresolved. The CDR3 is 15 amino acids. Looked up from germline, CDR1 is SGHAT and CDR2 is FQNNGV. The V and J ends lost 5 bases and 4 bases respectively, with 18 bases between them. CDR3 amino acids: CASSTAVSMGYEQYF. CDR3 coding DNA: TGTGCCAGCAGCACCGCCGTCTCAATGGGTTACGAGCAGTACTTC.

As to this clonotype: A much more abundant neighbour one base away suggests this may be a read error. V and J are TRBV7-9 and TRBJ1-1; D ambiguous. The CDR3 covers 16 residues. From germline, CDR1 is SEHNR and CDR2 FQNEAQ (reference sequence). V dropped 5 bases and J dropped 4 bases, with 20 bases sitting between them. CDR3 residues: CASSTKGGREGTEAFF. CDR3 sequence (DNA): TGTGCCAGCAGCACCAAGGGCGGCCGGGAGGGCACTGAAGCTTTCTTT.

The table lists this clonotype with many counts. The V and J genes are TRBV4-1 and TRBJ1-2, with D possibly TRBD1 on 6 matching bases. V lost 2 bases and J lost 8, with 18 bases in between. CDR1 is MGHRA, CDR2 YSYEKL, per germline. This CDR3 contains 15 residues. The CDR3 sequence is CASSQIGSYRDGYTF. The CDR3, as DNA: TGCGCCAGCAGCCAAATCGGGTCCTACAGGGACGGCTACACCTTC.